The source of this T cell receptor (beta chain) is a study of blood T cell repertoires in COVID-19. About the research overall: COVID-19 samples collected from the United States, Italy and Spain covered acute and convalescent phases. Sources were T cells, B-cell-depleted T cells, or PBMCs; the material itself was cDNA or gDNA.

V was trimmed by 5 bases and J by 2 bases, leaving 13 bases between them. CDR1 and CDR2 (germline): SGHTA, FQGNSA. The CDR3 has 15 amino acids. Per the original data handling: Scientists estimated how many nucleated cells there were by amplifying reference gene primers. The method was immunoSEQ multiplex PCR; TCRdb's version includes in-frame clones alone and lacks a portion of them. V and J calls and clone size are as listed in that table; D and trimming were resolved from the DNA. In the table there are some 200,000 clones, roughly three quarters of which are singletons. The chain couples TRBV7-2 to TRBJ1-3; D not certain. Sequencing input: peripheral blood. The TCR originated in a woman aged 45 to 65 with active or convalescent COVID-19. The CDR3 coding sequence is TGTGCCAGCAGCCTCTCTGGGCCCACTGGAAACACCATATATTTT. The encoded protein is CASSLSGPTGNTIYF. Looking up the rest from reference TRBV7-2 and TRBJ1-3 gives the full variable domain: GAGVSQSPSNKVTEKGKDVELRCDPISGHTALYWYRQSLGQGLEFLIYFQGNSAPDKSGLPSDRFSAERTGGSVSTLTIQRTQQEDSAVYLCASSLSGPTGNTIYFGEGSWLTVV.